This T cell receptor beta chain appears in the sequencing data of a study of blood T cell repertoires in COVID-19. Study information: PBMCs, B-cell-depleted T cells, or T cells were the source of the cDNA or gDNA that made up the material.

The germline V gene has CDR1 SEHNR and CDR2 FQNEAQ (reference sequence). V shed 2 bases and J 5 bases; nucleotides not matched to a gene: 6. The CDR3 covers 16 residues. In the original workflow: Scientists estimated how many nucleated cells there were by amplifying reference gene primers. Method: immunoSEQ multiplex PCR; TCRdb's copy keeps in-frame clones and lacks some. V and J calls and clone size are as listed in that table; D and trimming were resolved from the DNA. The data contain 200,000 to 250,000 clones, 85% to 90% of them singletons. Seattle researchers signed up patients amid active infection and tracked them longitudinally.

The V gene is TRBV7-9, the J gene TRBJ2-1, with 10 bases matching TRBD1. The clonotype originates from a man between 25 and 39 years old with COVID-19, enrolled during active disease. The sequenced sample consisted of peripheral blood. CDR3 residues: CASSLRRDRGHNEQFF. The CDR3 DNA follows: TGTGCCAGCAGCTTAAGGAGAGACAGGGGGCACAATGAGCAGTTCTTC.